These 10 T cell receptor beta chains were all obtained from the same sample, sequenced in a study of cytotoxic CD8 clonotypes in ibrutinib-treated CLL. Libraries were prepared by immunoSEQ multiplex PCR; TCRdb keeps only in-frame clonotypes and omits some of them. The table records hundreds of thousands of clones, over 65% of them present only once. The source was PBMCs, collected after 12 months of ibrutinib treatment. The receptor set was obtained from a human donor with chronic lymphocytic leukemia.

V usage is TRBV30 and J usage is TRBJ1-3, with D perhaps matching TRBD1 (5 bases). This CDR3 is 14 amino acids long. CDR1 GTSNPN and CDR2 SVGIG come from the germline V gene (reference sequence). V was cut by 4 bases and J by 3 bases, with 13 bases left in between. This chain's CDR3 is CAWNRQGGGNTIYF. CDR3 sequence (DNA): TGTGCCTGGAACCGGCAGGGCGGTGGAAACACCATATATTTT.

The rearrangement joins TRBV11-2 to TRBJ2-2; the match to TRBD1 covers 8 bases. In germline, CDR1 is SGHAT, CDR2 FQNNGV. This CDR3 is 15 amino acids long. Trimming removed 3 bases from V and 6 bases from J; junction bases left unmatched: 6. The CDR3 coding sequence is TGTGCCAGCAGCTTCCGACAGGGGCTGGCCGGGGAGCTGTTTTTT. Protein sequence: CASSFRQGLAGELFF.

V usage is TRBV6-4 and J usage is TRBJ2-3, with D perhaps matching TRBD2 (7 bases). The length of the CDR3 is 15 residues. V was pared by 8 bases and J by 7 bases, with 22 bases between. Germline CDR1 is MRHNA and CDR2 is SNTAGT. The CDR3 spells CASSPGGTQENTQYF. Written as DNA, the CDR3 is TGTGCCAGCTCTCCGGGGGGCACCCAGGAGAATACGCAGTATTTT.

CDR3 residues: CASSRSTGYDYGYTF. CDR3 coding DNA: TGCGCCAGCAGCCGAAGCACAGGGTATGACTATGGCTACACCTTC. The V call is TRBV5-1, the J call TRBJ1-2, with D perhaps matching TRBD1 (6 bases). This CDR3 has 15 amino acids. Germline CDR1 and CDR2: SGHRS and YFSETQ. V gave up 4 bases and J gave up 3 bases, with 16 bases separating them. Full variable domain (outside the CDR3, taken from reference TRBV5-1 and TRBJ1-2): KAGVTQTPRYLIKTRGQQVTLSCSPISGHRSVSWYQQTPGQGLQFLFEYFSETQRNKGNFPGRFSGRQFSNSRSEMNVSTLELGDSALYLCASSRSTGYDYGYTFGSGTRLTVV.

The chain couples TRBV6-6 to TRBJ1-5, with D possibly TRBD1 on 5 matching bases. CDR1 MNHNY and CDR2 SVGAGI come from the germline V gene (reference sequence). The germline V and J ends were trimmed by 0 bases and 6 bases, with 12 bases remaining between them. This CDR3 comprises 15 residues. Written as DNA, the CDR3 is TGTGCCAGCAGTTACTCGATAGTCGGGGGTCAGCCCCAGCATTTT. Its protein is CASSYSIVGGQPQHF.

The chain carries TRBV18 and TRBJ2-7; 8 bases agree with TRBD2. In germline, CDR1 is KGHSH, CDR2 LQKENI. There are 14 residues in the CDR3. Trimming cost V 7 bases and J 2 bases; bases outside gene matches: 7. The CDR3 loop reads CASYPGGIPYEQYF. For the CDR3, the DNA is TGTGCCAGCTACCCGGGAGGGATCCCCTACGAGCAGTACTTC.

This clone was observed a single time. The J gene is TRBJ1-1, the V gene TRBV5-1; D is uncertain. Deletions cut 0 bases from V and 7 bases from J, with 10 bases between. Germline V lookup: CDR1 SGHRS, CDR2 YFSETQ. The CDR3 runs to 13 residues. CDR3 coding DNA: TGCGCCAGCAGCTTGGAAGCTGAATTTGAAGCTTTCTTT. It is translated as CASSLEAEFEAFF.

This chain connects TRBV28 to TRBJ1-5; tentatively, D is TRBD1 (6 bases). The germline CDR1 and CDR2 sequences are MDHEN and SYDVKM. The CDR3 sequence is 13 residues long. V lost 5 bases and J 8 bases, leaving 13 bases between the germline ends. CDR3 nucleotide sequence: TGTGCCAGCAGTACAGGGTGGAAGGAGCCCCAGCATTTT. It codes for CASSTGWKEPQHF. The complete variable domain, with remaining parts taken from reference TRBV28 and TRBJ1-5, reads DVKVTQSSRYLVKRTGEKVFLECVQDMDHENMFWYRQDPGLGLRLIYFSYDVKMKEKGDIPEGYSVSREKKERFSLILESASTNQTSMYLCASSTGWKEPQHFGDGTRLSIL.

J is TRBJ1-2 and V is TRBV7-2; 9 bases map to TRBD1. Trimming at V came to 4 bases and at J to 3 bases, leaving 6 bases not matched to a gene. Germline assignment: CDR1 SGHTA and CDR2 FQGNSA. The CDR3 extends over 15 amino acids. This CDR3 is CASSSQGTGHYGYTF. CDR3 bases: TGTGCCAGCAGCTCCCAGGGGACAGGGCACTATGGCTACACCTTC.

The rearrangement joins TRBV4-1 to TRBJ1-5; D is possibly TRBD1 (5 bases). This CDR3 has 13 residues. The V gene's germline CDR1 is MGHRA and CDR2 YSYEKL. The V and J ends lost 2 bases and 7 bases respectively, with 9 bases between them. CDR3 sequence reads: CASSQPQGQPQHF. CDR3 DNA: TGCGCCAGCAGCCAACCCCAGGGACAGCCCCAGCATTTT.